A selection of T cell receptor beta chains follows, all from one sample in a study of blood T cell repertoires in COVID-19. Only in-frame clones appear in the TCRdb table, and some are missing; sequencing was by immunoSEQ multiplex PCR. The data show approximately 160,000 clones, about 80% seen once. The sequencing input was peripheral blood. Source of these receptors: a man in his 60s with acute or convalescent COVID-19. The CDR3 runs from the conserved cysteine through the conserved F or W. Fields, in order: D gene, clone size, J gene, V gene, CDR3 DNA, CDR3 protein. The D gene is left open where the match is weak. Clone sizes are given selectively: once, few, many, or a class where the clone is expanded.

>NA|NA|TRBJ2-2|TRBV6-5
TGTGCCAGCAGTTACACCCTGTCGGGCACCGGGGAGCTGTTTTTT
CASSYTLSGTGELFF
>NA|NA|TRBJ2-2|TRBV9
TGTGCCAGCAGCGTAGCGTCGAACACCGGGGAGCTGTTTTTT
CASSVASNTGELFF
>TRBD1|NA|TRBJ2-7|TRBV5-6
TGTGCCAGCAGCTCCGACAGGGACGAGCAGTACTTC
CASSSDRDEQYF
>TRBD1|NA|TRBJ1-4|TRBV10-2
TGCGCCAGCAGTGGACAGGGGGCTAATGAAAAACTGTTTTTT
CASSGQGANEKLFF
>NA|NA|TRBJ1-3|TRBV2
TGTGCCAGCAGAGACCACAGCTCTGGAAACACCATATATTTT
CASRDHSSGNTIYF
>TRBD1|NA|TRBJ2-7|TRBV15
TGTGCCACCAGCAGGGACCGGGACAGGGGGTCCTTTTTCTCCTACGAGCAGTACTTC
CATSRDRDRGSFFSYEQYF
>TRBD1|NA|TRBJ2-7|TRBV29-1
TGCAGCGTCCCCGGGACAGGGTCCTACGAGCAGTACTTC
CSVPGTGSYEQYF
>NA|NA|TRBJ1-4|TRBV19
TGTGCCAGTAGTGCACAGGGAGGGGGTGAAAAACTGTTTTTT
CASSAQGGGEKLFF
>TRBD1|NA|TRBJ2-7|TRBV9
TGTGCCAGCAGCCCCCGGCCGGGACAGGGGGGCTACGAGCAGTACTTC
CASSPRPGQGGYEQYF
>NA|many|TRBJ1-1|TRBV30
TGTGCCTGGAGTCAGACGGGTAACACTGAAGCTTTCTTT
CAWSQTGNTEAFF
>TRBD1|NA|TRBJ2-1|TRBV27
TGTGCCAGCAGCTATAACAGGGGTGAGCAGTTCTTC
CASSYNRGEQFF
>NA|few|TRBJ1-5|TRBV19
TGTGCCAGTAGTATAGTAGCCATTGGGCAGCCCCAGCATTTT
CASSIVAIGQPQHF